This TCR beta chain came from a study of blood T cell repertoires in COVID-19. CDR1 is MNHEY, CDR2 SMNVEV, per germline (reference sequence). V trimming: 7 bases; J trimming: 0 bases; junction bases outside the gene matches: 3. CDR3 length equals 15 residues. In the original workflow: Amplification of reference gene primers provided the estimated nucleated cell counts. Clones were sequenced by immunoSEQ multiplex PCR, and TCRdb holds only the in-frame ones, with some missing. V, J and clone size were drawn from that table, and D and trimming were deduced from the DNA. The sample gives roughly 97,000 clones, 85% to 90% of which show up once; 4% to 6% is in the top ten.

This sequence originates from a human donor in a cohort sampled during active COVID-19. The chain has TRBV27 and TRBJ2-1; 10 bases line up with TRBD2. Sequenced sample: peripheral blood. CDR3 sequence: CASIRTSGSYNEQFF. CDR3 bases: TGTGCCAGCATCCGGACTAGCGGCTCCTACAATGAGCAGTTCTTC.